Listed below are T cell receptor beta chains from one sample, sequenced in a study of T-cell reconstitution after alpha-beta-depleted transplantation in children. TCRdb reanalysed the PCR reads using MiXCR and keeps one entry per CDR3 protein. Among roughly 570,000 distinct CDR3 sequences listed, 25% to 30% were seen once. The material was PBMCs, obtained before TCRalphabeta/CD19-depleted stem cell transplant. The receptors here all came from a boy in the first two years of life with Wiskott-Aldrich syndrome, due to receive a stem cell transplant. Both conserved end residues are part of each CDR3. D genes are given only for firm matches. Rows give clone size only sometimes, using once, few, many, or a class for an expanded clone.

v_call	cdr3_length	d_call	clone_size	j_call	cdr3_nt	cdr3_aa
TRBV6-1	18	-	-	TRBJ1-1	TGTGCCAGCAGTGAAGTCTACCGACCGTTAAGCATGAACACTGAAGCTTTCTTT	CASSEVYRPLSMNTEAFF
TRBV20-1	14	TRBD2	once	TRBJ2-5	TGCAGTGTTCCTCCGGGACTAGGCTGGGAGACCCAGTACTTC	CSVPPGLGWETQYF
TRBV9	14	-	many	TRBJ2-1	TGTGCCAGCAGTCCTGTATCCTCCTACAATGAGCAGTTCTTC	CASSPVSSYNEQFF
TRBV7-3	16	TRBD2	-	TRBJ2-1	TGTGCCAGCAGCTTACCCGGGACTAGCGGGAGAAATGAGCAGTTCTTC	CASSLPGTSGRNEQFF
TRBV5-1	14	-	-	TRBJ1-1	TGCGCCAGCGGCACGGGCAGGGTAAGCACTGAAGCTTTCTTT	CASGTGRVSTEAFF
TRBV20-1	17	TRBD2	-	TRBJ2-3	TGCAGTGCTAGAGTGTTGCTAGCGGGAGGTGCCACAGATACGCAGTATTTT	CSARVLLAGGATDTQYF
TRBV21-1	15	-	-	TRBJ2-3	TGTGCCAGCAGCGGCCGGGACAGGACGACAGATACGCAGTATTTT	CASSGRDRTTDTQYF
TRBV6-5	11	-	many	TRBJ2-3	TGTGCCAGCAGTTACGCAGATACGCAGTATTTT	CASSYADTQYF
TRBV20-1	15	TRBD2	-	TRBJ2-1	TGCAGTGCCCTTACCCTGACTAGCGGGAGATATGAGCAGTTCTTC	CSALTLTSGRYEQFF
TRBV12-3/TRBV12-4	11	TRBD2	-	TRBJ2-1	TGTGCCAGCAGTCAGCGGGAGGGGAGGTTCTTC	CASSQREGRFF
TRBV20-1	12	-	many	TRBJ2-5	TGCAGTGCTAGTTCGGGGCAGGAGACCCAGTACTTC	CSASSGQETQYF
TRBV5-1	15	TRBD2	-	TRBJ2-7	TGCGCCAGCAGCTTGGGGGGGGGAGACGGCTACGAGCAGTACTTC	CASSLGGGDGYEQYF
TRBV10-1	14	-	-	TRBJ1-1	TGCGCCAGCAGTGAGTCCCTACAGAACACTGAAGCTTTCTTT	CASSESLQNTEAFF
TRBV6-5	11	-	-	TRBJ2-7	TGTGCCAGCGGGGGCTCCTACGAGCAGTACTTC	CASGGSYEQYF
TRBV27	15	TRBD2	few	TRBJ2-7	TGTGCCAGCAGTTTTGGGACGGGAGGGACCTACGAGCAGTACTTC	CASSFGTGGTYEQYF
TRBV12-3/TRBV12-4	17	TRBD1	few	TRBJ1-4	TGTGCCAGCAGGCGTCCCAGGCGAACAGGGGGGAGGGAAAAACTGTTTTTT	CASRRPRRTGGREKLFF
TRBV29-1	10	-	-	TRBJ2-5	TGCAGCGTGACCCGTGGGCCCCAGTACTTC	CSVTRGPQYF
TRBV5-1	14	-	few	TRBJ2-7	TGCGCCAGCAGCTTGGTTGACAGCCACTACGAGCAGTACTTC	CASSLVDSHYEQYF
TRBV4-1	15	TRBD2	-	TRBJ2-1	TGCGCCAGCAGCCAAGGGATTAGCGGGGGGAATGAGCAGTTCTTC	CASSQGISGGNEQFF
TRBV20-1	13	TRBD2	-	TRBJ2-7	TGCAGTGCGGGGGGGTTATTGGGCTACGAGCAGTACTTC	CSAGGLLGYEQYF
TRBV5-6	17	-	-	TRBJ2-5	TGTGCCAGCATCAACACCCGAACCGGGACGGCTAAAGAGACCCAGTACTTC	CASINTRTGTAKETQYF
TRBV28	15	-	-	TRBJ1-5	TGTGCCAGCAGACCTAGAGGACGGCCCGATCAGCCCCAGCATTTT	CASRPRGRPDQPQHF
TRBV7-9	16	-	once	TRBJ2-1	TGTGCCAGCAGCTTATCGGGGCTACGATTTTACAATGAGCAGTTCTTC	CASSLSGLRFYNEQFF
TRBV10-3	14	TRBD1	few	TRBJ2-3	TGTGCCATCGGGGGCAGGGGGCGCAGGAATACGCAGTATTTT	CAIGGRGRRNTQYF
TRBV12-3/TRBV12-4	15	TRBD1	-	TRBJ2-5	TGTGCCAGCAGTTTATACGGCAGGGGGCGAGAGACCCAGTACTTC	CASSLYGRGRETQYF
TRBV12-3/TRBV12-4	16	-	few	TRBJ2-1	TGTGCCAGCAGTTTACGGGGCGCAGGGTTTACGGGTGAGCAGTTCTTC	CASSLRGAGFTGEQFF
TRBV12-3/TRBV12-4	13	-	once	TRBJ1-1	TGTGCCAGCAGACAGGTCATGAACACTGAAGCTTTCTTT	CASRQVMNTEAFF
TRBV5-1	13	TRBD2	few	TRBJ2-3	TGCGCCAGCAGCTTGTTTACTAGCGGCACGCAGTATTTT	CASSLFTSGTQYF
TRBV12-3/TRBV12-4	15	TRBD1	few	TRBJ1-5	TGTGCCAGCAGTTTCGGGACAGCTCGAAATCAGCCCCAGCATTTT	CASSFGTARNQPQHF
TRBV28	15	-	-	TRBJ2-2	TGTGCCAGCCAGCCGGGACGGACGAACACCGGGGAGCTGTTTTTT	CASQPGRTNTGELFF
TRBV28	15	TRBD1	few	TRBJ2-7	TGTGCCAGCAGTTCACGACAGGGTGCGGCCTACGAGCAGTACTTC	CASSSRQGAAYEQYF
TRBV7-2	16	-	few	TRBJ2-1	TGTGCCAGCAGGTCAATGGGAGCGAGCTCCTACAATGAGCAGTTCTTC	CASRSMGASSYNEQFF
TRBV12-3/TRBV12-4	14	TRBD2	-	TRBJ2-1	TGTGCCAGCAGTTTCGGGACTAGATCGGTTGAGCAGTTCTTC	CASSFGTRSVEQFF
TRBV6-5	15	-	-	TRBJ1-6	TGTGCCAGCAGTTACTCGGGGGGCTGGAATTCACCCCTCCACTTT	CASSYSGGWNSPLHF
TRBV3-1	15	TRBD2	many	TRBJ2-7	TGTGCCAGCAGCCAAGGGACTAGCGGCTCCTACGAGCAGTACTTC	CASSQGTSGSYEQYF
TRBV29-1	10	-	many	TRBJ2-3	TGCAGCGTTGAAGCAGATACGCAGTATTTT	CSVEADTQYF
TRBV6-5	14	-	-	TRBJ2-7	TGTGCCAGCAGTTACTCTGGGCGGACCTACGAGCAGTACTTC	CASSYSGRTYEQYF
TRBV29-1	15	TRBD1	-	TRBJ2-6	TGCAGCGTTGCTCACAGGGGAAGTGGGGCCAACGTCCTGACTTTC	CSVAHRGSGANVLTF
TRBV7-3	15	-	few	TRBJ1-1	TGTGCCAGCAGCTTACAGGGGCCGGTGAGCACTGAAGCTTTCTTT	CASSLQGPVSTEAFF
TRBV5-1	16	-	many	TRBJ2-1	TGCGCCAGCAGCTTGAATCGAGTGGTTTCCTACAATGAGCAGTTCTTC	CASSLNRVVSYNEQFF